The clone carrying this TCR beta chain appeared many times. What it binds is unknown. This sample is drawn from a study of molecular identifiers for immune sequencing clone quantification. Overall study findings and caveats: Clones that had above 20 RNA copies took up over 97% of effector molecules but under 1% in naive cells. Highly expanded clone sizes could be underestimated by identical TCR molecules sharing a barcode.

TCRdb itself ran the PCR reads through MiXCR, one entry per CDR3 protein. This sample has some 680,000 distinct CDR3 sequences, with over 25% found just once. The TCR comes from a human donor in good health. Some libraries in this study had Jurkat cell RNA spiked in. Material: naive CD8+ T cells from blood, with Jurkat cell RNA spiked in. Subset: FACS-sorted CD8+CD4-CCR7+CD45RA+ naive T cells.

Here the CDR3 DNA reads TGTGCCAGCAGCTACGGACTAGCGGATACGCAGTATTTT. This gives the protein CASSYGLADTQYF. The chain has TRBV7-9 and TRBJ2-3, with 9 bases identical to TRBD2. Germline CDR1 reads SEHNR; CDR2 reads FQNEAQ (reference sequence). The ends lost 4 bases at V and 6 bases at J; junction bases unmatched: 2. CDR3 length equals 13 residues.